This record concerns one T cell receptor beta chain sequence. Its target is not known. CDR1 is MNHNS, CDR2 SASEGT, per germline. The CDR3 length is 12 residues. Trimming cost V 3 bases and J 11 bases, with 13 bases left between them. The record originates from a study of T cells in narcolepsy. Study findings and constraints: Autoreactive HCRT-specific and TRIB2-specific clonotypes were marked in same-patient CSF-versus-blood CD4+ comparisons.

Clones were read by immunoSEQ multiplex PCR, and TCRdb kept only the in-frame ones, dropping some. The sample includes fewer than 25,000 clones, almost 85% seen only once; the top ten take about 9.4%. The material sequenced was memory (CD45RA-) CD4+ T cells from blood. The origin of this receptor is a human donor in good health. The genes are TRBV6-1 and TRBJ1-1; D is uncertain. The CDR3 here is CASSDFRLEAFF. CDR3 nucleotides: TGTGCCAGCAGTGATTTCAGGCTCGAGGCTTTCTTT.